Listed below are T cell receptor beta chains from one sample, sequenced in a study of T cells in Graves' hyperthyroidism and ophthalmopathy. Each CDR3 protein is one row after TCRdb ran MiXCR on the multiplex PCR reads. The data show 550,000 to 700,000 distinct CDR3 sequences, about 43% seen once. The sample consisted of peripheral blood or thyroid tissue (not recorded which). The source of these receptors is an adult woman with Graves' disease, either hyperthyroidism or ophthalmopathy (not recorded which). Each CDR3 is given with its conserved first and last residue.

j_call,v_call,cdr3_aa
TRBJ2-5,TRBV2,CAISDSQDQPQYF
TRBJ1-1,TRBV7-8,CASSQGRERTEAFF
TRBJ2-7,TRBV10-3,CATRGQGTGNFYEQYF
TRBJ2-5,TRBV7-2,CASSVGLAEQETQYF
TRBJ2-5,TRBV5-1,CASSATGGLQETQYF
TRBJ2-7,TRBV4-1,CASSPPFGTPVGEQYF
TRBJ2-7,TRBV7-9,CASSPSGGSGYEQYF
TRBJ2-6,TRBV7-3,CASSLDAGRTNVLTF
TRBJ1-1,TRBV24-1,CATEGRVSGTEAFF
TRBJ1-2,TRBV25-1,CASRDSGLFGYTF
TRBJ2-2,TRBV12-3/TRBV12-4,CASSLMGLSNTGELFF
TRBJ2-5,TRBV7-9,CASSPVVSPNLGGLWREYQETQYF
TRBJ1-4,TRBV10-3,CATTQGGTGDEKLFF
TRBJ1-6,TRBV19,CASSSAGQALGDSPLHF
TRBJ1-2,TRBV5-4,CASSFGGHQSYGYTF
TRBJ2-6,TRBV5-8,CASSLAGGYVLTF
TRBJ2-3,TRBV28,CASSSPSGNTDTQYF